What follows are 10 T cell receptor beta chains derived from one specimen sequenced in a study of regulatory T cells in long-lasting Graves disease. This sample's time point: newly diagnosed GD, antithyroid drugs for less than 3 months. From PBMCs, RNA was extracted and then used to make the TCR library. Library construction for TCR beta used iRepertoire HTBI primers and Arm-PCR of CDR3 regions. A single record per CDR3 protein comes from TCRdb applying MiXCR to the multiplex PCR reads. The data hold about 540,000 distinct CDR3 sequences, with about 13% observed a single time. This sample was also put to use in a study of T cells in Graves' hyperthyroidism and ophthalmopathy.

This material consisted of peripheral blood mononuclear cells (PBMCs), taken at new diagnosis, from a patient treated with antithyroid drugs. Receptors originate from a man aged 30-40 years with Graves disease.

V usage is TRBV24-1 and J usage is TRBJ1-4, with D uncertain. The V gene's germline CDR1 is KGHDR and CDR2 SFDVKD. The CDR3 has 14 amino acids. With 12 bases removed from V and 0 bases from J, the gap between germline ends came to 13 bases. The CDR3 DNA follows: TGTGCCGGCGGCAACGGCGCAACTAATGAAAAACTGTTTTTT. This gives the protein CAGGNGATNEKLFF.

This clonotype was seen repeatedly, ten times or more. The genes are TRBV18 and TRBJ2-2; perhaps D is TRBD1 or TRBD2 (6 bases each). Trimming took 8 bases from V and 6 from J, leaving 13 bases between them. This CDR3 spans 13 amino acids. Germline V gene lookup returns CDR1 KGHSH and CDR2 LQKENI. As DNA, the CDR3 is TGTGCCAGCAGCCCGGGGGCATCCGGGGAGCTGTTTTTT. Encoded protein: CASSPGASGELFF. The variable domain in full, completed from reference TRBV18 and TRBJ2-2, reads NAGVMQNPRHLVRRRGQEARLRCSPMKGHSHVYWYRQLPEEGLKFMVYLQKENIIDESGMPKERFSAEFPKEGPSILRIQQVVRGDSAAYFCASSPGASGELFFGEGSRLTVL.

The CDR3 protein is CASRGRGNEQFF. In DNA, the CDR3 is TGTGCCTCGAGAGGGCGCGGAAATGAGCAGTTCTTC. The chain has TRBV10-3 and TRBJ2-1; possible D gene TRBD2, 5 bases. The CDR3 is 12 residues long. V lost 11 bases and J lost 7, with 15 bases in between. Germline V CDR1 and CDR2: ENHRY, SYGVKD.

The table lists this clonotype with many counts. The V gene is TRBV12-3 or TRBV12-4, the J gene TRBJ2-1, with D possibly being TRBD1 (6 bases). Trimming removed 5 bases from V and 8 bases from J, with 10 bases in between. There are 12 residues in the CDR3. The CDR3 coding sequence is TGTGCCAGCAGTCCGACAGGCCATGAGCAGTTCTTC. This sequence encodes CASSPTGHEQFF.

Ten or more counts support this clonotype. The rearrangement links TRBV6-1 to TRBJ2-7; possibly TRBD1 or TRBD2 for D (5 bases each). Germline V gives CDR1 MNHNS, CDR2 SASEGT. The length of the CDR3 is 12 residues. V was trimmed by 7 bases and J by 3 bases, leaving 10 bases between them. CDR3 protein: CASTGDGYEQYF. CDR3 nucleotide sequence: TGTGCCAGCACCGGGGACGGCTACGAGCAGTACTTC.

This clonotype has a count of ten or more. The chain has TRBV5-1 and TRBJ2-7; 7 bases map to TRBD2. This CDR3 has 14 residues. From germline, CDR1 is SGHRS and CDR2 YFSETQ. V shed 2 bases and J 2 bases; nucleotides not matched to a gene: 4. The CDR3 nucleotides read TGCGCCAGCAGCTTAGCGGGAACAACCTACGAGCAGTACTTC. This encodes CASSLAGTTYEQYF.

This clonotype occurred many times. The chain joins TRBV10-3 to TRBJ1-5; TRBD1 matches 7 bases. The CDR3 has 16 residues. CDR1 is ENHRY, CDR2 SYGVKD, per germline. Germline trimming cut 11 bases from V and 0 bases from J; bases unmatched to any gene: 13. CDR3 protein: CASGQQGPYSNQPQHF. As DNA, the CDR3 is TGTGCCTCAGGACAACAGGGGCCGTATAGCAATCAGCCCCAGCATTTT.

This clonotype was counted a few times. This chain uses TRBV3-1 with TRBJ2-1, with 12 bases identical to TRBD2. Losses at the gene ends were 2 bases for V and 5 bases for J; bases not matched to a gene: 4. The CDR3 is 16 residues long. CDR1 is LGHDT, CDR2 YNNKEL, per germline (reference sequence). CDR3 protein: CASSQLAGGPNNEQFF. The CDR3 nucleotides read TGTGCCAGCAGCCAACTAGCGGGAGGGCCTAACAATGAGCAGTTCTTC.

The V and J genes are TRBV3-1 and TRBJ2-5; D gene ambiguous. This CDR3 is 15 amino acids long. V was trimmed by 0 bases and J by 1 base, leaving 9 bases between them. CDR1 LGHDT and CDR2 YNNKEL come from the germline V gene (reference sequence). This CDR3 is CASSQDPATQETQYF. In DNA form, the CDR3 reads TGTGCCAGCAGCCAAGATCCAGCGACCCAAGAGACCCAGTACTTC.

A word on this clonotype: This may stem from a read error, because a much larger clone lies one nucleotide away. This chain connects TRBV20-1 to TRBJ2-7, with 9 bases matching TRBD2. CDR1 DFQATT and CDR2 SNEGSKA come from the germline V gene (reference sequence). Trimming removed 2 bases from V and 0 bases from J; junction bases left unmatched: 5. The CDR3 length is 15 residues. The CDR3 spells CSARLSGGSSYEQYF. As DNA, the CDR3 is TGCAGTGCTAGACTTAGCGGGGGTAGCTCCTACGAGCAGTACTTC.